This T cell receptor (beta chain) was sequenced during a study of blood T cell repertoires in COVID-19. Across the whole study: Researchers got acute and convalescent COVID-19 samples from the United States, Italy and Spain. Sample material is recorded as cDNA or gDNA derived from T cells, B-cell-depleted T cells, or PBMCs.

In the original analysis: Researchers report that nucleated cell counts were estimated from reference gene primer amplification. The assay was immunoSEQ multiplex PCR, and TCRdb's table has in-frame clones only and misses some. V and J calls and clone size are given by that table; D and trimming were obtained from the DNA. The sample yields 250,000 or so clones, around 90% seen once. The sample was peripheral blood. This TCR was sampled from a man aged 25-45 years with COVID-19, enrolled during active disease.

CDR3 residues: CASGTGGYGYTF. CDR3 in DNA: TGTGCCAGCGGGACAGGGGGGTATGGCTACACCTTC. The chain uses TRBV27 and TRBJ1-2; 11 bases are shared with TRBD1. V shed 8 bases and J 5 bases; nucleotides not matched to a gene: 1. This CDR3 is built from 12 residues. Germline V gene sequence: CDR1 MNHEY, CDR2 SMNVEV (reference sequence).